This T cell receptor beta chain originates from a study of CD8 T cells in Susac syndrome. The authors reverse transcribed about 0.5 to 1 ug RNA with random hexamers. TCRdb re-analysed the immunoSEQ multiplex PCR reads in MiXCR, keeping a single row per CDR3 protein. Seen here are some 180,000 distinct CDR3 sequences, roughly 94% observed once, and the top ten hold 0.09% to 0.1%. This clonotype occurred once. Trimming stripped 6 bases from V and 10 bases from J, with 10 bases between. Germline CDR1 is LNHDA and CDR2 is SQIVND (reference sequence). The CDR3 spans 11 residues. The chain links TRBV19 to TRBJ2-1; tentative D call: TRBD2 (6 bases). The clonotype comes from a human donor with Susac syndrome. Sequencing was performed on CD4+ T cells from PBMCs. The CDR3: CASSRGWEQFF. As DNA, the CDR3 is TGTGCCAGTAGCCGGGGGTGGGAGCAGTTCTTC.